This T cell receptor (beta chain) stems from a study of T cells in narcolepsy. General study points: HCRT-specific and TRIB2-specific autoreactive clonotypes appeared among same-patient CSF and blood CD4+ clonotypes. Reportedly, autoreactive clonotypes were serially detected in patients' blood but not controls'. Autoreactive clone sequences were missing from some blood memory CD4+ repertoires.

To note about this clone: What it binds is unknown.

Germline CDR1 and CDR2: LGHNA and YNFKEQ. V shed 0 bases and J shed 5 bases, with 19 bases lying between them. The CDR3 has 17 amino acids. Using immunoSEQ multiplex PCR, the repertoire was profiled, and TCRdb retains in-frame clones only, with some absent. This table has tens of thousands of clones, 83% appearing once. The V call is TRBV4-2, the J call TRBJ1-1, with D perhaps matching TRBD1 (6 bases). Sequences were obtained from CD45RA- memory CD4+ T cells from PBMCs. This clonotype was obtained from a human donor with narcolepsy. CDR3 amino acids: CASSQDLGGPQGTEAFF. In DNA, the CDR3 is TGTGCCAGCAGCCAAGATCTGGGGGGGCCCCAAGGGACTGAAGCTTTCTTT.